One and the same sample provided the 8 T cell receptor beta chains below, sequenced in a study of T-cell reconstitution after alpha-beta-depleted transplantation in children. TCRbeta library preparation incorporated unique molecular identifiers. Using its own MiXCR run on the PCR reads, TCRdb lists one record per CDR3 protein. The sample holds about 480,000 distinct CDR3 sequences, around 12% seen once. Specimen: PBMCs from the stem cell graft donor, collected from the stem cell graft. The receptors here all came from a human donor who donated a stem cell graft to a child with combined immunodeficiency.

The rearrangement uses TRBV20-1 and TRBJ2-4; 9 bases line up with TRBD2. CDR1 is DFQATT, CDR2 SNEGSKA, per germline (reference sequence). This CDR3 contains 15 residues. V shed 0 bases and J 6 bases; nucleotides not matched to a gene: 6. The CDR3, as DNA: TGCAGTGCTAGAGATCCGGGACTAGCCTTAAACATTCAGTACTTC. Translated, it gives CSARDPGLALNIQYF.

CDR3 sequence reads: CASSPQDRDTQYF. The DNA of the CDR3 is TGCGCCAGCAGTCCCCAAGATCGGGATACGCAGTATTTT. The chain recombines TRBV5-1 with TRBJ2-3; D remains unclear. Germline loops: CDR1 SGHRS, CDR2 YFSETQ. The ends were cut back, 5 bases at V and 6 bases at J, with 13 bases in the middle. This CDR3 contains 13 residues.

Ten or more counts support this clonotype. The CDR3, as DNA: TGTGCCAGCAGCCTAACCGGGACTAGCGGCACAGATACGCAGTATTTT. It codes for CASSLTGTSGTDTQYF. The chain has TRBV9 and TRBJ2-3; the match to TRBD2 covers 10 bases. The V gene end was trimmed by 4 bases and the J gene end by 1 base; junction bases not matched to a gene: 6. Germline CDR1 is SGDLS and CDR2 is YYNGEE. The CDR3 totals 16 residues.

This clonotype was counted between two and nine times. The chain couples TRBV24-1 to TRBJ1-1; TRBD1 aligns across 7 bases. The CDR3 runs 14 residues. Per the germline V gene, CDR1 is KGHDR and CDR2 is SFDVKD. After removal of 3 bases from V and 10 bases from J, the junction contained 10 bases not matched to a gene. Here the CDR3 reads CATSDKYQGDGAFF. The DNA of the CDR3 is TGTGCCACCAGTGATAAATATCAGGGGGATGGAGCTTTCTTT.

This clonotype showed up just a few times. The chain joins TRBV6-2 or TRBV6-3 to TRBJ2-1; D not resolved. Trimming stripped 3 bases from V and 9 bases from J, with 6 bases between. Per the germline V gene, CDR1 is MNHEY and CDR2 is SVGEGT. The CDR3 has 11 residues. The DNA of the CDR3 is TGTGCCAGCAGTTATTGGGTTGAGCAGTTCTTC. Translation gives CASSYWVEQFF.

The chain combines TRBV30 with TRBJ1-1; TRBD1 might be the D (6 bases). Germline V gene data show CDR1 as GTSNPN and CDR2 as SVGIG (reference sequence). With 3 bases removed from V and 8 bases from J, the gap between germline ends came to 16 bases. The CDR3 is 13 residues long. The CDR3 coding sequence is TGTGCCTGGAGAAAGGACAGCGTCGCCGAAGCTTTCTTT. Its translation is CAWRKDSVAEAFF.

This clonotype was picked up many times. This chain joins TRBV20-1 and TRBJ2-5, with 14 nucleotides matching TRBD2. The J segment lost 1 base and the V segment lost 5 bases, leaving 6 bases of the junction unmatched. The CDR3 runs 16 residues. In germline, CDR1 is DFQATT, CDR2 SNEGSKA (reference sequence). The CDR3 here is CSAAPGLAGAQETQYF. CDR3 nucleotides: TGCAGTGCTGCCCCGGGACTAGCGGGGGCCCAAGAGACCCAGTACTTC.

This clonotype appeared a few times. The chain couples TRBV6-5 to TRBJ2-1, with 7 bases fitting TRBD1. CDR1 and CDR2 from the germline V gene are MNHEY and SVGAGI. The junction had 7 bases not matched to a gene; V was cut back by 6 bases and J by 2 bases. This CDR3 spans 15 amino acids. The DNA for the CDR3 is TGTGCCAGCAGCCGGTCCGGGACAGCCTACAATGAGCAGTTCTTC. Translated, it gives CASSRSGTAYNEQFF.